Below are 20 T cell receptor beta chains sequenced from a single sample in a study of T cell responses to AZD1222 COVID-19 vaccine. TCRdb's table, derived via immunoSEQ multiplex PCR, lists solely in-frame clones and lacks some. This table holds some 130,000 clones, approximately 91% found once. Material: peripheral blood, obtained on day 0 of AZD1222 vaccination. These receptors all come from an adult in good health.

The chain is built from TRBV19 and TRBJ2-3; TRBD2 matches 7 bases. Germline CDR1 and CDR2: LNHDA and SQIVND (reference sequence). The CDR3 is 15 amino acids. V was clipped by 5 bases and J by 2 bases; unmatched bases: 7. In DNA form, the CDR3 reads TGTGCCAGTAGTCCCCAGGCGGGAGCCACAGATACGCAGTATTTT. Translating it yields CASSPQAGATDTQYF.

As concerns this clone: The junction does not match germline at one end; this may be a read error. V and J are TRBV6-5 and TRBJ2-7; D tentatively reads TRBD1 or TRBD2 (6 bases each). The CDR3 is 13 residues long. Germline-derived CDR1 and CDR2 are MNHEY and SVGAGI. The CDR3 protein is CATKGRDGGAPGF. Here the CDR3 DNA reads TGTGCCACCAAGGGCCGAGACGGGGGCGCTCCGGGCTTC.

The chain recombines TRBV5-5 with TRBJ2-1; 10 nucleotides line up with TRBD1. V lost 3 bases and J lost 8; bases outside the gene matches: 5. Germline V gene data show CDR1 as SGHKS and CDR2 as YYEKEE (reference sequence). The length of the CDR3 is 14 residues. The CDR3 DNA reads as TGTGCCAGCAGCTGGGGGACAGGGGCCGATGAGCAGTTCTTC. Translated: CASSWGTGADEQFF.

This chain uses TRBV10-3 with TRBJ2-7; 9 nucleotides line up with TRBD1. With 6 bases clipped from V and 5 bases from J, the junction kept 2 bases outside the gene matches. This CDR3 spans 12 amino acids. The V gene's germline CDR1 is ENHRY and CDR2 SYGVKD. CDR3 in DNA: TGTGCCATCAGCAGGACAGGGGACGAGCAGTACTTC. Protein product: CAISRTGDEQYF.

CDR3 loop: CASALALWDTQYF. CDR3 DNA sequence: TGTGCCAGCGCACTAGCCCTCTGGGATACGCAGTATTTT. V and J are TRBV7-3 and TRBJ2-3, with D maybe TRBD2 (6 bases). Germline V gene sequence: CDR1 SGHTA, CDR2 FQGTGA. V lost 8 bases to trimming and J lost 6 bases, with 15 bases between them. CDR3 length: 13 residues.

The CDR3 coding sequence is TGTGCCAGCTCACCGCGGGACAGGGGAGGACATCAGCCCCAGCATTTT. Protein sequence: CASSPRDRGGHQPQHF. J is TRBJ1-5 and V is TRBV18; 10 bases are a match to TRBD1. Losses at the gene ends were 3 bases for V and 5 bases for J; bases not matched to a gene: 7. This CDR3 region has 16 residues. Germline lookup yields CDR1 KGHSH and CDR2 LQKENI.

The rearrangement uses TRBV3-1 (or the pseudogene TRBV3-2) and TRBJ2-2, with 7 bases lining up with TRBD2. Germline CDR1 reads LGHDT; CDR2 reads YNNKEL (reference sequence). This CDR3 has 15 amino acids. J was trimmed by 4 bases and V by 4 bases; bases with no gene match: 6. CDR3 protein: CASSPASGGTGELFF. The CDR3 DNA sequence: TGTGCCAGCAGCCCCGCTAGCGGAGGCACCGGGGAGCTGTTTTTT.

This clone was found a few times. The DNA for the CDR3 is TGTGCCAGCAGCTCGGGACAGGGGGCAGGAGAGACCCAGTACTTC. This codes for CASSSGQGAGETQYF. V usage is TRBV5-4 and J usage is TRBJ2-5; 12 nucleotides agree with TRBD1. CDR1 is SGHNT, CDR2 YYREEE, per germline (reference sequence). Trimming took 3 bases from V and 4 from J; bases not matched to a gene: 4. The CDR3 has 15 amino acids. The complete variable domain, with remaining parts taken from reference TRBV5-4 and TRBJ2-5, reads ETGVTQSPTHLIKTRGQQVTLRCSSQSGHNTVSWYQQALGQGPQFIFQYYREEENGRGNFPPRFSGLQFPNYSSELNVNALELDDSALYLCASSSGQGAGETQYFGPGTRLLVL.

The genes are TRBV18 and TRBJ2-2, with TRBD2 identical over 7 bases. CDR1 and CDR2 (germline): KGHSH, LQKENI. The CDR3 contains 15 residues. Trimming removed 3 bases from V and 1 base from J; junction bases left unmatched: 2. This CDR3 reads CASSPASGNTGELFF. CDR3 sequence (DNA): TGTGCCAGCTCACCGGCTAGCGGGAACACCGGGGAGCTGTTTTTT.

This chain links TRBV3-1 (or the pseudogene TRBV3-2) with TRBJ2-1; TRBD2 might be the D (5 bases). This CDR3 region has 16 residues. CDR1 LGHDT and CDR2 YNNKEL come from the germline V gene (reference sequence). V was trimmed by 0 bases and J by 3 bases, leaving 12 bases between them. The CDR3 region is CASSQEGERLYNEQFF. DNA of the CDR3: TGTGCCAGCAGCCAAGAGGGCGAGCGGCTCTACAATGAGCAGTTCTTC.

The rearrangement uses TRBV10-1 and TRBJ1-3; D remains ambiguous. Germline CDR1 and CDR2: WNHNN and SYGVQD (reference sequence). The CDR3 runs to 15 residues. V was trimmed by 6 bases and J by 0 bases, leaving 12 bases between them. The CDR3 bases are TGCGCCAGCAGACATACACTCAACTCTGGAAACACCATATATTTT. Translated: CASRHTLNSGNTIYF.

In nucleotides, the CDR3 is TGTGCCAGCAGCCAAGATCGCGGGAGGTCCCTGGGGGTGAGCACAGATACGCAGTATTTT. This gives the protein CASSQDRGRSLGVSTDTQYF. This sequence joins TRBV4-2 and TRBJ2-3, with 8 nucleotides matching TRBD2. V shed 0 bases, J shed 0 bases, and the junction held 14 bases outside the gene matches. This CDR3 spans 20 amino acids. The germline gives CDR1 LGHNA, CDR2 YNFKEQ.

V gene TRBV2 combines with J gene TRBJ2-3, with D unclear. V was shortened by 7 bases and J by 0 bases, with 26 bases between the two germline ends. The germline V gene has CDR1 SNHLY and CDR2 FYNNEI. This CDR3 has 19 residues. CDR3 sequence: CASKTPPRRTATSTDTQYF. The CDR3 DNA reads TGTGCCAGCAAGACCCCCCCCCGACGAACTGCGACTAGCACAGATACGCAGTATTTT.

The chain links TRBV28 to TRBJ2-7, with TRBD2 identical over 7 bases. The junction had 18 bases not matched to a gene; V was cut back by 8 bases and J by 2 bases. Looked up from germline, CDR1 is MDHEN and CDR2 is SYDVKM. The CDR3 sequence is 17 residues long. The CDR3 coding sequence is TGTGCCAGCTCCTTCTCGGGGTTGGGGGGGAGAGCCTACGAGCAGTACTTC. It codes for CASSFSGLGGRAYEQYF.

The genes are TRBV25-1 and TRBJ2-1, with D perhaps TRBD1 or TRBD2 (5 bases each). The CDR3 spans 14 residues. Germline CDR1 reads MGHDK; CDR2 reads SYGVNS. Trimming cost V 5 bases and J 7 bases, with 15 bases left between them. CDR3 residues: CASSSWGTDNEQFF. In DNA form, the CDR3 reads TGTGCCAGCAGTTCCTGGGGGACGGATAATGAGCAGTTCTTC.

The chain couples TRBV6-4 to TRBJ2-1, with TRBD2 matching 13 bases. J lost 9 bases, V lost 6 bases, and 8 bases had no gene match. The CDR3 runs 15 residues. CDR1 MRHNA and CDR2 SNTAGT come from the germline V gene. CDR3 nucleotides: TGTGCCAGCAGGCCACTAGCGGGAGGGCCGGGTGAGCAGTTCTTC. It yields the protein CASRPLAGGPGEQFF.

The chain carries TRBV7-3 and TRBJ2-2; 11 nucleotides line up with TRBD2. J was trimmed by 5 bases and V by 5 bases; bases with no gene match: 10. Germline loops: CDR1 SGHTA, CDR2 FQGTGA. The CDR3 consists of 17 residues. CDR3 nucleotide sequence: TGTGCCAGCAGCCCTCGTTTGGTAGCGGGAGGGACCGGGGAGCTGTTTTTT. The encoded protein is CASSPRLVAGGTGELFF.

The gene calls are TRBV5-1 and TRBJ1-3; unclear D gene. The CDR3 contains 16 residues. V shed 4 bases and J shed 0 bases, with 14 bases lying between them. In germline, CDR1 is SGHRS, CDR2 YFSETQ. In nucleotides, the CDR3 is TGCGCCAGCAGCGCAACGGGTTCGAGCTCTGGAAACACCATATATTTT. Protein sequence: CASSATGSSSGNTIYF.

CDR3 loop: CASSVLAGGQNEQFF. CDR3 sequence (DNA): TGTGCCAGCAGTGTGTTAGCGGGAGGGCAGAATGAGCAGTTCTTC. This sequence joins TRBV25-1 and TRBJ2-1; 11 bases agree with TRBD2. Looked up from germline, CDR1 is MGHDK and CDR2 is SYGVNS. The CDR3 spans 15 residues. The V gene end was trimmed by 4 bases and the J gene end by 7 bases; junction bases not matched to a gene: 6.

V and J are TRBV19 and TRBJ2-3; TRBD1 might be the D (6 bases). Germline lookup yields CDR1 LNHDA and CDR2 SQIVND (reference sequence). The CDR3 is 12 residues long. V was clipped by 4 bases and J by 4 bases, with 6 bases between them. CDR3 nucleotide sequence: TGTGCCAGTAGTAAGGGGGCAGATACGCAGTATTTT. Encoded protein: CASSKGADTQYF.